Sequencing of this TCR beta chain was carried out in a study of human T cells and chemical hapten exposure. Overall study: During the roughly 26-week study period, patients had diphenylcyclopropenone applied to the scalp every week. On the upper back, patch tests were applied with 0.01% DPC and read at 6 days.

Deletions cut 5 bases from V and 8 bases from J, with 12 bases between. The length of the CDR3 is 12 residues. CDR1 is SGHDT, CDR2 YYEEEE, per germline. This clonotype was recorded at least ten times. TCRdb recomputed calls from the RACE reads with MiXCR, one row per CDR3 protein. The table lists around 300,000 distinct CDR3 sequences, around 5.5% of them singletons, with more than 8% in the top ten. This sample's time point: pre-sensitization, week 0. The sample's treatment: therapeutic diphenylcyclopropenone sensitization with weekly scalp DPC. Someone pulled total RNA out of unfractionated whole blood.

V and J are TRBV5-6 and TRBJ2-3, with a tentative D call TRBD2 (5 bases). This clonotype was obtained from a woman under 30 with alopecia areata. Some clones in this sample may be carry-over from other donors' samples. The sequenced sample was whole blood, obtained in connection with sensitization to the hapten diphenylcyclopropenone (DPC). The chain's CDR3 is CASRVEGVTQYF. CDR3 nucleotides: TGTGCCAGCAGGGTAGAGGGAGTTACGCAGTATTTT.